This T cell receptor beta chain stems from a study of cytomegalovirus exposure and HLA in healthy donors. Study background: The roughly 100 million unique TCR beta sequences, from about 180 million T cells, were found by an earlier analysis. General observations from the study: In an earlier analysis, in roughly 580 donors, most V segments appeared productive either ~90% or ~30% of the time. Among TCR beta chains, those listed as cytomegalovirus-associated numbered about 160. Common viral pathogens were later found to be apparently linked to several of the most significant clusters.

The ends were cut back, 4 bases at V and 0 bases at J, with 8 bases in the middle. Germline-derived CDR1 and CDR2 are SGHRS and YFSETQ. The CDR3 is 14 amino acids. In the PCR, 60 Vbeta and 13 Jbeta primers were used. Method: immunoSEQ multiplex PCR; TCRdb's copy keeps in-frame clones and lacks some. The sample lists 150,000 to 160,000 clones, around 82% occurring once. Notes on this clone: Its antigen is undetermined.

The sequenced material came from PBMCs. The clonotype was recovered from a woman in her forties in good health and CMV-seropositive. The rearrangement joins TRBV5-1 to TRBJ1-3, with D possibly TRBD1 on 5 matching bases. The CDR3 DNA reads TGCGCCAGCAGCGACAGCCCCTCTGGAAACACCATATATTTT. This codes for CASSDSPSGNTIYF.